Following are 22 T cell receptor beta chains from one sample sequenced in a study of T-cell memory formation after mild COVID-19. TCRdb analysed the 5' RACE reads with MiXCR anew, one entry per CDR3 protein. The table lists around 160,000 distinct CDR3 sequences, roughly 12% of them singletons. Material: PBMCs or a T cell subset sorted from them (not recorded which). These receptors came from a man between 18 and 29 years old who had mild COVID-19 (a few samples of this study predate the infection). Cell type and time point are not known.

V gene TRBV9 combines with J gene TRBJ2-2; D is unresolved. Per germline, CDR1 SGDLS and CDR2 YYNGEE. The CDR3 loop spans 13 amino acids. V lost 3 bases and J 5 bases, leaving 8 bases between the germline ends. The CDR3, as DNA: TGTGCCAGCAGCGGACATAAGACCGGGGAGCTGTTTTTT. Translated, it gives CASSGHKTGELFF.

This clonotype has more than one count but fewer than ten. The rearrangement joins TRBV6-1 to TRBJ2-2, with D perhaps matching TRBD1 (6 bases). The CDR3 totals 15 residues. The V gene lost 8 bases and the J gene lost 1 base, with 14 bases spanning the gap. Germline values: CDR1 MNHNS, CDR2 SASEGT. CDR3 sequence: CASGIGTMNTGELFF. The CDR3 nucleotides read TGTGCCAGCGGTATTGGGACAATGAACACCGGGGAGCTGTTTTTT.

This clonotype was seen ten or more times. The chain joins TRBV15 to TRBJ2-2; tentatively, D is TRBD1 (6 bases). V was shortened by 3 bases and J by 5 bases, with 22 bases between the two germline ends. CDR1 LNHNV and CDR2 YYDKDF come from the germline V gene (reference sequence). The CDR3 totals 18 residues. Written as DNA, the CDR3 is TGTGCCACCAGCAGCCAGGGGTCCTCTCAATTTTTTACCGGGGAGCTGTTTTTT. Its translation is CATSSQGSSQFFTGELFF. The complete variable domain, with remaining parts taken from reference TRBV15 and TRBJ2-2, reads DAMVIQNPRYQVTQFGKPVTLSCSQTLNHNVMYWYQQKSSQAPKLLFHYYDKDFNNEADTPDNFQSRRPNTSFCFLDIRSPGLGDTAMYLCATSSQGSSQFFTGELFFGEGSRLTVL.

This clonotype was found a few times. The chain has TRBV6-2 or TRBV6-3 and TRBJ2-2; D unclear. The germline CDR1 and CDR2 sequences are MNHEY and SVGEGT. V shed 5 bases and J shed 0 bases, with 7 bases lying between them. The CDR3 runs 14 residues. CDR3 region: CASSIYPNTGELFF. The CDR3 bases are TGTGCCAGCAGTATCTATCCGAACACCGGGGAGCTGTTTTTT.

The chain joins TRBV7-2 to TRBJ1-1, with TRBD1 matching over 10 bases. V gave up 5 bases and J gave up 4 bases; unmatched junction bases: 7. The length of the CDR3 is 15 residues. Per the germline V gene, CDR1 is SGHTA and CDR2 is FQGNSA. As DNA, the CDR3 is TGTGCCAGCAGCCCGGGACAGGGGAAGATCACTGAAGCTTTCTTT. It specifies CASSPGQGKITEAFF.

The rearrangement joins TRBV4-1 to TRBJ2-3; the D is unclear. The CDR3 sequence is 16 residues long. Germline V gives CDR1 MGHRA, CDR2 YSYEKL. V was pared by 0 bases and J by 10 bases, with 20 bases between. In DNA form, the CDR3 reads TGCGCCAGCAGCCAAGATACCGGCCGACCCCCTTTGGCGCAGTATTTT. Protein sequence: CASSQDTGRPPLAQYF.

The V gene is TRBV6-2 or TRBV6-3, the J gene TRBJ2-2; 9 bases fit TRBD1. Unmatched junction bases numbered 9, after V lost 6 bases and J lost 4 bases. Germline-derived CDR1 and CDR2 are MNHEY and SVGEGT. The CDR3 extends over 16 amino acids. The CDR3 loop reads CASSPADRGGTGELFF. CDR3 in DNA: TGTGCCAGCAGCCCCGCGGACAGGGGTGGCACCGGGGAGCTGTTTTTT.

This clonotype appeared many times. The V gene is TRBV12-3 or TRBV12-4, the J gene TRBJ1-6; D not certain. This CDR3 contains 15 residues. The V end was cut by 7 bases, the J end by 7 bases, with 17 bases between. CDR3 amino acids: CASTPFGESNSPLHF. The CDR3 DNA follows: TGTGCCAGCACCCCATTCGGGGAGTCGAATTCACCCCTCCACTTT.

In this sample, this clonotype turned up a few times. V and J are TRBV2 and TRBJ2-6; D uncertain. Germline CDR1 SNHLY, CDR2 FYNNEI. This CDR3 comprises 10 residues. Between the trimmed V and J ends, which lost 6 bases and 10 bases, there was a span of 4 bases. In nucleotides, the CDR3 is TGTGCCAGCAGAGGGAACGTCCTGACTTTC. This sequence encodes CASRGNVLTF.

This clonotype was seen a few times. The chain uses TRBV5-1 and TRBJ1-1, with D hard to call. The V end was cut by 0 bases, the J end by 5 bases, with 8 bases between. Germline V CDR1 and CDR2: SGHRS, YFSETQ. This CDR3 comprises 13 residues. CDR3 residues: CASSLGAGTEAFF. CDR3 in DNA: TGCGCCAGCAGCTTGGGAGCGGGGACTGAAGCTTTCTTT. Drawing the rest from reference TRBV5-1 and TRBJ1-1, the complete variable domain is KAGVTQTPRYLIKTRGQQVTLSCSPISGHRSVSWYQQTPGQGLQFLFEYFSETQRNKGNFPGRFSGRQFSNSRSEMNVSTLELGDSALYLCASSLGAGTEAFFGQGTRLTVV.

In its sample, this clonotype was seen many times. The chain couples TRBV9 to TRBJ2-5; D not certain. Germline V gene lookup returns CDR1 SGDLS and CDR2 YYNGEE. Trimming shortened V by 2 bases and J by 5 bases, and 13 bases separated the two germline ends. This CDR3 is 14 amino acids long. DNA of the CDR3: TGTGCCAGCAGCGTCGGACCCTACGGCGAGACCCAGTACTTC. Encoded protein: CASSVGPYGETQYF.

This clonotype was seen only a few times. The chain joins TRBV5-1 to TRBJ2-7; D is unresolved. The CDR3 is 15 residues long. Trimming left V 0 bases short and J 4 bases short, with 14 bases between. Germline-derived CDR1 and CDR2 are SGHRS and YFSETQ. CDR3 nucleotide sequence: TGCGCCAGCAGCTTGGCCGATCAACTGCGGTACGAGCAGTACTTC. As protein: CASSLADQLRYEQYF. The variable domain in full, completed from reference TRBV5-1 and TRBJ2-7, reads KAGVTQTPRYLIKTRGQQVTLSCSPISGHRSVSWYQQTPGQGLQFLFEYFSETQRNKGNFPGRFSGRQFSNSRSEMNVSTLELGDSALYLCASSLADQLRYEQYFGPGTRLTVT.

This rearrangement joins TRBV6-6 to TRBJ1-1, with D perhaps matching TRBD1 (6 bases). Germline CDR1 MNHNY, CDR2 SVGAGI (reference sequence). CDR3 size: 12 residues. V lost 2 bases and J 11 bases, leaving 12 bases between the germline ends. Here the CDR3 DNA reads TGTGCCAGCAGTTACCGGCCAGGGGATGCTTTCTTT. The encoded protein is CASSYRPGDAFF.

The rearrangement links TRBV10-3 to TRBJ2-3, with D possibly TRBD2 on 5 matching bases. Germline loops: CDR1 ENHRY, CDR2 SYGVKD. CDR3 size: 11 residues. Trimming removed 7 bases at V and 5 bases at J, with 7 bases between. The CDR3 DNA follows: TGTGCCATCAACGAGGGAGATACGCAGTATTTT. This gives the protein CAINEGDTQYF.

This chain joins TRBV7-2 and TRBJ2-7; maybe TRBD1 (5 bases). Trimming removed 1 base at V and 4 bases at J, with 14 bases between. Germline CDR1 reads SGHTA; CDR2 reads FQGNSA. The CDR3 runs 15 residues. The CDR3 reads CASSLVQDPGYEQYF. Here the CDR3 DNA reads TGTGCCAGCAGCTTAGTACAGGACCCAGGGTACGAGCAGTACTTC.

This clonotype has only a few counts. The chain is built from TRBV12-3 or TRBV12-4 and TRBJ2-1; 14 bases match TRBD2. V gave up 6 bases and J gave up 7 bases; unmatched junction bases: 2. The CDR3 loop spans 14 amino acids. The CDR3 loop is CASSRLAGGNEQFF. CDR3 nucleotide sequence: TGTGCCAGCAGCAGACTAGCGGGGGGGAATGAGCAGTTCTTC.

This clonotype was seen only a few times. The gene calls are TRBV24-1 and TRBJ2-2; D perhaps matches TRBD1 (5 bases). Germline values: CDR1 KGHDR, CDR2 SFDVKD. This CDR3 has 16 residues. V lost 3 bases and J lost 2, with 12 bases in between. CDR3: CATSDGKGHNTGELFF. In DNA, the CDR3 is TGTGCCACCAGTGATGGGAAAGGACATAACACCGGGGAGCTGTTTTTT.

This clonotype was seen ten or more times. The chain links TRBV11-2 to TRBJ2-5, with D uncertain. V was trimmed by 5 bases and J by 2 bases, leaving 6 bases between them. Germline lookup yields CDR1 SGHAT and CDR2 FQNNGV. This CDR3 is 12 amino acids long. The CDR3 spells CASSRVQETQYF. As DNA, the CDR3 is TGTGCCAGCAGCCGGGTACAAGAGACCCAGTACTTC.

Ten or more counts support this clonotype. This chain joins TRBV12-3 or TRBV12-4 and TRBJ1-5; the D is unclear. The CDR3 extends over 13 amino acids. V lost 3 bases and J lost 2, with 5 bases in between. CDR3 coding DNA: TGTGCCAGCAGTTTGTACGGCAATCAGCCCCAGCATTTT. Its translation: CASSLYGNQPQHF.

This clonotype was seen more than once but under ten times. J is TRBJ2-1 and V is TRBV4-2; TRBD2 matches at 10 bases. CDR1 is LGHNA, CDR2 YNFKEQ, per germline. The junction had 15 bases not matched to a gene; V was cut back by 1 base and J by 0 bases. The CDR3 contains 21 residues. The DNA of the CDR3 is TGTGCCAGCAGCCAAGCCACCGGAAAGCGGGGGGGATATGGCTCCTACAATGAGCAGTTCTTC. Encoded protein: CASSQATGKRGGYGSYNEQFF.

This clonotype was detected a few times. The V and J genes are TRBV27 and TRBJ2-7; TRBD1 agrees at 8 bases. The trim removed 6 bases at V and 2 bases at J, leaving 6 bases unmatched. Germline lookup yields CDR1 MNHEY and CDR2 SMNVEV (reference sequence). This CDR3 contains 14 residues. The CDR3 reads CASRRTGRAYEQYF. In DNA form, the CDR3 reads TGTGCCAGCAGGAGGACAGGGCGGGCCTACGAGCAGTACTTC.

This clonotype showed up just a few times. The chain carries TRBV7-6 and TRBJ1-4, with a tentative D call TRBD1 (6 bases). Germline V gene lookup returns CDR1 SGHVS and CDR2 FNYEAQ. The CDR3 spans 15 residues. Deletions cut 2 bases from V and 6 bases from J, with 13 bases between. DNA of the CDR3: TGTGCCAGCAGCTTAAACCAGGGGCGCCATGAAAAACTGTTTTTT. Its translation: CASSLNQGRHEKLFF.